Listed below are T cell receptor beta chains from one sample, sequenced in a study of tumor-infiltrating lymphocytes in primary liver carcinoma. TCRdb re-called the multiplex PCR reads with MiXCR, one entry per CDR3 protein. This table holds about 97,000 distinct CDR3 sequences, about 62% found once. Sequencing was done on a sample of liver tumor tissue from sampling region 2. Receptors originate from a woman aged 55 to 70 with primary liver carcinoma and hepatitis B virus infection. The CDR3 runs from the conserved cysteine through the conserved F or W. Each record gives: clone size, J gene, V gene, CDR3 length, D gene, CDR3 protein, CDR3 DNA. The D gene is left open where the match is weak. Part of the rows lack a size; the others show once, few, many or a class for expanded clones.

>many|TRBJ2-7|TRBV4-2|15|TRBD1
CASSQDPTGGYEQYF
TGTGCCAGCAGCCAAGATCCGACAGGGGGCTACGAGCAGTACTTC
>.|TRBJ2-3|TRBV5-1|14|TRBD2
CASSSSGGEGTQYF
TGCGCTAGCAGCTCGAGCGGGGGGGAGGGTACGCAGTATTTC
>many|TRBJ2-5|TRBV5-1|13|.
CASSLQIQETQYF
TGCGCCAGCAGCTTACAGATACAAGAGACCCAGTACTTC
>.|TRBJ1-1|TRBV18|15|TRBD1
CASSPQEGGRTEAFF
TGTGCCAGTTCACCACAGGAAGGGGGCCGGACTGAAGCTTTCTTT
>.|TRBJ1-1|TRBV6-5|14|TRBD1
CASSQGGAWEEDFF
TGTGCGAGCAGCCAGGGGGGTGCTTGGGAGGAAGATTTCTTT
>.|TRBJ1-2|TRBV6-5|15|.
CVSSYEGEGRRGYTF
TGTGTCAGCAGTTACGAGGGCGAGGGCAGAAGGGGCTACACCTTC
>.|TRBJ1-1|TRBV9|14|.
CASSTRDTRTEAFF
TGTGCCAGCAGCACCCGGGACACTCGCACTGAAGCTTTCTTT
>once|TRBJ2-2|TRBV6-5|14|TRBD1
CASRVQGITGELFF
TGTGCCAGCAGAGTACAGGGGATCACCGGGGAACTGTTTTTT
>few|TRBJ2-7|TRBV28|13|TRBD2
CASRGTKTYEQYF
TGTGCCAGTCGGGGGACTAAGACCTACGAGCAGTACTTC
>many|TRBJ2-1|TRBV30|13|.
CAWHPGTLGEQFF
TGTGCCTGGCACCCCGGGACCCTTGGTGAGCAGTTCTTC
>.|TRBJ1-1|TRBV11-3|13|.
CASTHGSFTEALF
TGTGCCAGCACCCATGGCAGTTTTACTGAAGCTCTCTTT
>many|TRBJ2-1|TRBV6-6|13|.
CASSKPGGAEQFF
TGTGCCAGCAGTAAACCCGGGGGTGCGGAGCAGTTCTTC